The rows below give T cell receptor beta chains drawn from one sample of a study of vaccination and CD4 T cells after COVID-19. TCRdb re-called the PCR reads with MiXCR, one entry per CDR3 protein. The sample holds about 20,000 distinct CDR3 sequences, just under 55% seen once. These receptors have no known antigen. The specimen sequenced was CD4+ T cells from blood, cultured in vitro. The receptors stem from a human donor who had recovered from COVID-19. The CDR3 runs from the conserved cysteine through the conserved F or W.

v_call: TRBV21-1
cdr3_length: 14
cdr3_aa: CASSSRREIGEQYF

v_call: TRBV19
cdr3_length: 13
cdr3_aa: CASSIEGSLPLHF

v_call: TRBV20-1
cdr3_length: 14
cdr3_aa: CSARDRRGHTEAFF

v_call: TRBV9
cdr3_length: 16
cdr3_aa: CASSALSGGATDTQYF

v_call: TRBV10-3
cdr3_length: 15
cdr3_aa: CAIKADSTFTGELFF

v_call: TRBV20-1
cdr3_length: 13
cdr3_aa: CSARRGVGEKLFF

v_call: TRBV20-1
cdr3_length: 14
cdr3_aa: CSARRDRGREGYTF

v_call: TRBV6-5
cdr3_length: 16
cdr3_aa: CASSYGTSARGYEQYF

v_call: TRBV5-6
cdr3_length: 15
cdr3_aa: CASSLPLAGQETQYF

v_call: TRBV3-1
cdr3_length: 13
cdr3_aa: CASSLEVDTEAFF

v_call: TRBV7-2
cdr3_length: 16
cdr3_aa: CASSSNRGVNTGELFF

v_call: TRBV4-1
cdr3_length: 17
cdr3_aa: CASSQLPSGSGTGELFF

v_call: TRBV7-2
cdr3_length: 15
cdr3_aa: CASSSLGWGSQPQHF

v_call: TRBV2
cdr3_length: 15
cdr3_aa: CASSGDSGGAGAQYF

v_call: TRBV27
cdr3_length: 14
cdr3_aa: CASSWTGVTGELFF

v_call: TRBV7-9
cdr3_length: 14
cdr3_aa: CASSVLFGAHTIYF

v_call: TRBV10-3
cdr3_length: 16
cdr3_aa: CAISDQRGGGTDTQYF

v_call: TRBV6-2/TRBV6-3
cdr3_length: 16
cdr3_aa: CASSYPGVTLGETQYF

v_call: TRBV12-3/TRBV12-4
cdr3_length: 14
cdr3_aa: CAGQGGPSGNTIYF

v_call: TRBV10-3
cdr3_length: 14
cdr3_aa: CAISESEQRGGYTF

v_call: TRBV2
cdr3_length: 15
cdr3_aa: CASSPQLAGGETQYF

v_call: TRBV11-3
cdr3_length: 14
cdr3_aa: CASSRTSGTDTQYF

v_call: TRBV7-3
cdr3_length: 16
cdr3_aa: CASSQFDRGSATEAFF

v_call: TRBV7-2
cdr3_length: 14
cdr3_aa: CASSLEWGQDTQYF

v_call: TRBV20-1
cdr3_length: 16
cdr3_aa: CSARPGGSGLGQPQHF

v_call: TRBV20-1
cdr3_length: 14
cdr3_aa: CSAREGAGGQPQHF

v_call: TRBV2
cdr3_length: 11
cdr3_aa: CASSVASGYTF

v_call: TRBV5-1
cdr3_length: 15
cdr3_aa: CASSLEGLVADEQYF

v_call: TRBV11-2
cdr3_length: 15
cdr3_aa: CASSLIRGGMETQYF

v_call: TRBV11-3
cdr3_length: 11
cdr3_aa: CASVGGTEAFF

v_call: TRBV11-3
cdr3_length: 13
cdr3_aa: CASSLAGFREQYF

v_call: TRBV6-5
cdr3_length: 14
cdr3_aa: CASSSTLQGNTIYF

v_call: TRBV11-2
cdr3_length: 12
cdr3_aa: CASSPIPPEQFF

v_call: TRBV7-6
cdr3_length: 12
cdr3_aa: CASSSQTGELFF

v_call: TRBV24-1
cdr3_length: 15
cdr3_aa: CATSDGQLARETQYF

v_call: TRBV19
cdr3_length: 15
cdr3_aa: CASSIGGLIAYEQYF

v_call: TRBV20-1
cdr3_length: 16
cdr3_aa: CSASDTRQGGHQPQHF

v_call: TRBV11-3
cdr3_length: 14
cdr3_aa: CASSSPRGRDTQYF